The T cell receptor beta chain under discussion was sequenced for a study of cytomegalovirus exposure and HLA in healthy donors. General study findings and limits: Per a later analysis, approximately 16,000 TCR beta sequences showed association with HLA alleles at 0.05 false discovery rate. Information on immune exposure was restricted to one variable (CMV serostatus). Most of the TCR beta V segments (in an earlier analysis) were productive either about 87% or about 30% of the time.

The sample holds one count of this clone. The target antigen is unknown. The PCR made use of 60 Vbeta and 13 Jbeta primers. Repertoires were generated with immunoSEQ multiplex PCR, while TCRdb's copy carries only in-frame clones and drops some. The data contain fewer than 150,000 clones, more than 70% of them singletons. J gave up 3 bases and V 5 bases, and 6 bases lay outside the gene matches. CDR3 length: 15 amino acids. The germline CDR1 and CDR2 sequences are SEHNR and FQNEAQ (reference sequence). Sequencing used PBMCs. The TCR was taken from a woman in her 30s in good health and CMV-seropositive. The chain links TRBV7-9 to TRBJ1-1; 10 bases map to TRBD1. The CDR3 coding sequence is TGTGCCAGCAGCGAGAGGGGACAGGGGTACACTGAAGCTTTCTTT. Protein sequence: CASSERGQGYTEAFF.